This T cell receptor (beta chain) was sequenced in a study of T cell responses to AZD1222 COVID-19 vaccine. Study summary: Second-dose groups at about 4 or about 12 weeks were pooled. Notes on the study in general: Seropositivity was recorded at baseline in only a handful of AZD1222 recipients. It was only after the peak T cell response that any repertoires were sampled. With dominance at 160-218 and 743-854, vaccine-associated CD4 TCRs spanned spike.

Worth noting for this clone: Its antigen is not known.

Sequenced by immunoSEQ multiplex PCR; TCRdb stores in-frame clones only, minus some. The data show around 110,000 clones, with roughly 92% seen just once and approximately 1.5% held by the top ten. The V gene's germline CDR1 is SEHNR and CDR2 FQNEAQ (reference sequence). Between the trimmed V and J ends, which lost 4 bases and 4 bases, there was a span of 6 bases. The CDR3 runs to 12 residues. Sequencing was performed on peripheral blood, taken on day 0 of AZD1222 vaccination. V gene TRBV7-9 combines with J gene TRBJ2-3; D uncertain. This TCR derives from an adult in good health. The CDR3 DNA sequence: TGTGCCAGCAGCTATTACGCAGATACGCAGTATTTT. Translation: CASSYYADTQYF.